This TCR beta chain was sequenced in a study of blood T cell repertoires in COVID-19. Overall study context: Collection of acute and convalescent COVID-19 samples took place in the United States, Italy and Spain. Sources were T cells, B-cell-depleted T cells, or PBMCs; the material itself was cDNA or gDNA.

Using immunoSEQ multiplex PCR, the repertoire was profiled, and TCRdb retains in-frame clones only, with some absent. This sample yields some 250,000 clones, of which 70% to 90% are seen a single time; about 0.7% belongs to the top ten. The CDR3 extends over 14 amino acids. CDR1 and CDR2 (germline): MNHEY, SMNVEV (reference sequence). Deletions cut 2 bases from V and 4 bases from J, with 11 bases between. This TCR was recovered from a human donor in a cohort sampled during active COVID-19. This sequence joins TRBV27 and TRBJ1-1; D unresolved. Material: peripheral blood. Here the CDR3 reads CASSLTGVGTEAFF. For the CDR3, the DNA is TGTGCCAGCAGTTTAACGGGAGTGGGCACTGAAGCTTTCTTT.